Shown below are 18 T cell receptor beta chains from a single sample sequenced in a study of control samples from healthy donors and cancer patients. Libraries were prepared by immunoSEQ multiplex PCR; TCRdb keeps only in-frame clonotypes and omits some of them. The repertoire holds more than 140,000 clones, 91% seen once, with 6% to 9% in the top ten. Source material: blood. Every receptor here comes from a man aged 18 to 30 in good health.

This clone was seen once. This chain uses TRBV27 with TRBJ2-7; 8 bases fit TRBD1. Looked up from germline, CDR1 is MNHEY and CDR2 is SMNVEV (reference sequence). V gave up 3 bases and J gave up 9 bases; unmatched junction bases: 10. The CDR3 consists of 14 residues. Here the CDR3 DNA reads TGTGCCAGCAGTTTGACAGGGGAGGTTAATGGGCAGTACTTC. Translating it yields CASSLTGEVNGQYF.

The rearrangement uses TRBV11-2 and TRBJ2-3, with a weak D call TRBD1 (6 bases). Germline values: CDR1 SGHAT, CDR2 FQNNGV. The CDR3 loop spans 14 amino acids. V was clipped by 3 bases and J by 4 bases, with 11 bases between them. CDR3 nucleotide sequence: TGTGCCAGCAGCTTGGCTGGGGGCCCAGATACGCAGTATTTT. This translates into CASSLAGGPDTQYF.

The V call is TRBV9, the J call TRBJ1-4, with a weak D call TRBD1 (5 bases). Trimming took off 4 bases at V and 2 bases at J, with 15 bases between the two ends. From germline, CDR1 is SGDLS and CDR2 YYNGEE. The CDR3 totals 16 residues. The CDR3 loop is CASSPRMTETNEKLFF. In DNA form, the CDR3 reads TGTGCCAGCAGCCCGAGAATGACAGAGACTAATGAAAAACTGTTTTTT.

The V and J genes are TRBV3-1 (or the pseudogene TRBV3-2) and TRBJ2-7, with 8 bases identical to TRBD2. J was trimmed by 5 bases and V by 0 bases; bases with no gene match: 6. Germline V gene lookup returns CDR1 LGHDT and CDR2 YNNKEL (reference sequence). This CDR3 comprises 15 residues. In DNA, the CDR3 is TGTGCCAGCAGCCAAGAGACGGGGGGGCAAGACGAGCAGTACTTC. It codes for CASSQETGGQDEQYF.

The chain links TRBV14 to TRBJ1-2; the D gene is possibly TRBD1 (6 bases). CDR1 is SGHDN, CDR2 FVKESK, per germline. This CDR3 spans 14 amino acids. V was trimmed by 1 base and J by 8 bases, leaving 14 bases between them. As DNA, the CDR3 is TGTGCCAGCAGCCAAGGAGGGGGGCTCGAAGGCTACACCTTC. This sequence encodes CASSQGGGLEGYTF. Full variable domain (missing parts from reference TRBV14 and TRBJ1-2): EAGVTQFPSHSVIEKGQTVTLRCDPISGHDNLYWYRRVMGKEIKFLLHFVKESKQDESGMPNNRFLAERTGGTYSTLKVQPAELEDSGVYFCASSQGGGLEGYTFGSGTRLTVV.

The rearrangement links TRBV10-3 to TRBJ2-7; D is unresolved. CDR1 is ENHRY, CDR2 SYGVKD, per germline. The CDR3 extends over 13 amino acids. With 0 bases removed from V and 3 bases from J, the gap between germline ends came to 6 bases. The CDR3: CAISESGGYEQYF. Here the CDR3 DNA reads TGTGCCATCAGTGAGTCTGGCGGCTACGAGCAGTACTTC.

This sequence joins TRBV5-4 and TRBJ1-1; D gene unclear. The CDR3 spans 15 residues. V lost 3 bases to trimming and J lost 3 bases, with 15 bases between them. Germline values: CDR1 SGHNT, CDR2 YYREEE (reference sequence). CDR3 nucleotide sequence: TGTGCCAGCAGCTCCGGTAATTGGGAGGACACTGAAGCTTTCTTT. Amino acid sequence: CASSSGNWEDTEAFF. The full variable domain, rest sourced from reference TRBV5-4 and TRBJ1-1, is ETGVTQSPTHLIKTRGQQVTLRCSSQSGHNTVSWYQQALGQGPQFIFQYYREEENGRGNFPPRFSGLQFPNYSSELNVNALELDDSALYLCASSSGNWEDTEAFFGQGTRLTVV.

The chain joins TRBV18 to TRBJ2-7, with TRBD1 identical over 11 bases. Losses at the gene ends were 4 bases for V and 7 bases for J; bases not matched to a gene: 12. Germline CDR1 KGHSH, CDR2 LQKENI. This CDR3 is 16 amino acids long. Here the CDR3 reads CASSLAAGQGAGEQYF. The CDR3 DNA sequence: TGTGCCAGCTCACTAGCAGCCGGACAGGGGGCTGGGGAGCAGTACTTC.

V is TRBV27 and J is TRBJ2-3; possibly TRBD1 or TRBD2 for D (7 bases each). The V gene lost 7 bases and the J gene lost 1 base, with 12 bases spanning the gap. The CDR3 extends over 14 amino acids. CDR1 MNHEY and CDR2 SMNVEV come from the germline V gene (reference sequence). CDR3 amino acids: CASTGGVGTDTQYF. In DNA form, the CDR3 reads TGTGCCAGCACAGGGGGGGTAGGCACAGATACGCAGTATTTT.

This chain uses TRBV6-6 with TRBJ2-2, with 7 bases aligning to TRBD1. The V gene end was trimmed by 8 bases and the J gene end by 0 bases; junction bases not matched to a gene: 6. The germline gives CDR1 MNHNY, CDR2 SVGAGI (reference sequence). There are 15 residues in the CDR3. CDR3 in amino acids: CASFRDRTNTGELFF. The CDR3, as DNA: TGTGCCAGCTTTAGGGACAGAACGAACACCGGGGAGCTGTTTTTT.

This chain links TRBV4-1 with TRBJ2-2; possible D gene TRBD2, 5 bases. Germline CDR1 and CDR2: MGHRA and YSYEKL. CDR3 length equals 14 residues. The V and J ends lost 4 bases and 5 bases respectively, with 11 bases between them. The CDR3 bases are TGCGCCAGCAGCCGCGGGTGGGCGACCGGGGAGCTGTTTTTT. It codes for CASSRGWATGELFF.

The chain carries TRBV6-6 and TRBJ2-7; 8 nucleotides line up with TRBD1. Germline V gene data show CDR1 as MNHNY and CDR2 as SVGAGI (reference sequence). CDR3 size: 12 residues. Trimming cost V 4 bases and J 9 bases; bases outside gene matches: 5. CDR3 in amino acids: CASSSTGAGQYF. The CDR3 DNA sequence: TGTGCCAGCAGTTCGACAGGGGCTGGGCAGTACTTC.

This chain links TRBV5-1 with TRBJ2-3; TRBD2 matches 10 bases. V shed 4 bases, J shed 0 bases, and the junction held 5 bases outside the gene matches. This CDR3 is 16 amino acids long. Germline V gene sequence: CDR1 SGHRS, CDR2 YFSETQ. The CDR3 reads CASSKTSGASTDTQYF. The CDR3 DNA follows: TGCGCCAGCAGCAAAACTAGCGGGGCTAGCACAGATACGCAGTATTTT.

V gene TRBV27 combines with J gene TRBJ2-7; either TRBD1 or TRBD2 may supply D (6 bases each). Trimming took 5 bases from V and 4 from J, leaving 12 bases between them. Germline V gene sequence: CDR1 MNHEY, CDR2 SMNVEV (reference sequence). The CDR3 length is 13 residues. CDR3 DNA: TGTGCCAGCAGTCTACAAGGGGGGTACGAGCAGTACTTC. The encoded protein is CASSLQGGYEQYF.

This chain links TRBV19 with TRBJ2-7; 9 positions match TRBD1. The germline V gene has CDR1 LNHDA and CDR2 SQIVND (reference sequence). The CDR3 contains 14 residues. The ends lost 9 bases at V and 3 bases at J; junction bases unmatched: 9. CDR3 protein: CASSEQGAVYEQYF. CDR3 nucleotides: TGTGCCAGCTCAGAACAGGGGGCGGTCTACGAGCAGTACTTC.

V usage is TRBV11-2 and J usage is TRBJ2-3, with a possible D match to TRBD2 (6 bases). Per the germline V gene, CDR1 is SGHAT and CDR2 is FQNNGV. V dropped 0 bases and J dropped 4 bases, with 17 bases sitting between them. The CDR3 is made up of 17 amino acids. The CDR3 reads CASSLDRGGGSADTQYF. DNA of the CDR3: TGTGCCAGCAGCTTAGATAGGGGTGGAGGGAGCGCAGATACGCAGTATTTT.

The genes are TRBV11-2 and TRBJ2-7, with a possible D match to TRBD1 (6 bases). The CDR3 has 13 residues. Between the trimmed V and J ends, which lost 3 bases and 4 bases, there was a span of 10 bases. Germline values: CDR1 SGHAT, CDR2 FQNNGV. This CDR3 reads CASSFRDKYEQYF. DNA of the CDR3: TGTGCCAGCAGCTTCCGGGACAAGTACGAGCAGTACTTC.

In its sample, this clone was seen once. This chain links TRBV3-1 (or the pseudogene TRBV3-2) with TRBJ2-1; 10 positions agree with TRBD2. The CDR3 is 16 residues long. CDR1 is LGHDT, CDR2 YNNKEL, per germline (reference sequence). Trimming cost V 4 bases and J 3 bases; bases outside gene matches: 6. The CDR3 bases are TGTGCCAGCAGCCGATGGACTAGCGGAGACTACAATGAGCAGTTCTTC. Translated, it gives CASSRWTSGDYNEQFF.